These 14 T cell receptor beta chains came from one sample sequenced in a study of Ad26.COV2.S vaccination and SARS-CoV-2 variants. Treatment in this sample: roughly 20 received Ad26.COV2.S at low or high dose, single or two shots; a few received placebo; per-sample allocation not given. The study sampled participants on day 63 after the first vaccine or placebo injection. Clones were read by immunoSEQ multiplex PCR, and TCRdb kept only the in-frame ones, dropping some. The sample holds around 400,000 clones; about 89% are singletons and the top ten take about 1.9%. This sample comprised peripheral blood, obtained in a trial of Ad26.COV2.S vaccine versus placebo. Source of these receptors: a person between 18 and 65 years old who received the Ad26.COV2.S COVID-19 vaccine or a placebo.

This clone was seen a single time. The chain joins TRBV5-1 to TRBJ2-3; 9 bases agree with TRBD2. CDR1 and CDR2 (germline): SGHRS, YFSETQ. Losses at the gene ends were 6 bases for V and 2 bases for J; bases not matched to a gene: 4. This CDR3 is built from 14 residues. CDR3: CASTTSGFTDTQYF. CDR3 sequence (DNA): TGCGCCAGCACGACTAGCGGTTTCACAGATACGCAGTATTTT.

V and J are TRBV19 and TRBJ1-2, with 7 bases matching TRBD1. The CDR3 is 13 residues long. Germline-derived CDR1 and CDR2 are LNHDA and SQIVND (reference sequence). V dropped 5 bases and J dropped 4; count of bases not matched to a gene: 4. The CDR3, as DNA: TGTGCCAGTAGTCTACAGGGGAGCTATGGCTACACCTTC. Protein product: CASSLQGSYGYTF.

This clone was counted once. CDR3 DNA: TGTGCCAGCTCACCGGGGGACGAGCAGTACTTC. Translating gives CASSPGDEQYF. This chain joins TRBV18 and TRBJ2-7; D is possibly TRBD1 or TRBD2 (5 bases each). The CDR3 has 11 residues. The V gene's germline CDR1 is KGHSH and CDR2 LQKENI. V was pared by 3 bases and J by 5 bases, with 5 bases between.

In DNA form, the CDR3 reads TGTGCCACTTCGGTCGGGGTTGGGGGTAATTCACCCCTCCACTTT. Amino acids: CATSVGVGGNSPLHF. V is TRBV6-5 and J is TRBJ1-6; D possibly corresponds to TRBD1 (5 bases). The CDR3 has 15 residues. The germline V and J ends were trimmed by 10 bases and 6 bases, with 19 bases remaining between them. The germline CDR1 and CDR2 sequences are MNHEY and SVGAGI.

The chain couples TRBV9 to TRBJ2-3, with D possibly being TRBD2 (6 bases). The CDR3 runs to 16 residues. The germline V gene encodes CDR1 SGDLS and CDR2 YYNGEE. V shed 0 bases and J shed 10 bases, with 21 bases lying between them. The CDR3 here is CASSVATPQAGSAQYF. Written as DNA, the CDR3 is TGTGCCAGCAGCGTAGCTACTCCTCAAGCCGGGAGTGCGCAGTATTTT. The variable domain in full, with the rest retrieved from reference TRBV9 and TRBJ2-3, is DSGVTQTPKHLITATGQRVTLRCSPRSGDLSVYWYQQSLDQGLQFLIQYYNGEERAKGNILERFSAQQFPDLHSELNLSSLELGDSALYFCASSVATPQAGSAQYFGPGTRLTVL.

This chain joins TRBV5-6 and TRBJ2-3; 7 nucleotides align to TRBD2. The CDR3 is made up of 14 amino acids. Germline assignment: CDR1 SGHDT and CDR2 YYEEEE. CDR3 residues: CAGRESGSTDTQYF. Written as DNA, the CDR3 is TGTGCGGGGCGGGAGTCGGGAAGCACAGATACGCAGTATTTT.

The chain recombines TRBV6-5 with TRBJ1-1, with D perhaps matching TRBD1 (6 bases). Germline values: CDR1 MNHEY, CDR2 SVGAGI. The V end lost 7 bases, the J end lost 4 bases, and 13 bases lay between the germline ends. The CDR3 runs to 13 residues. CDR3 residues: CASTVGGRTEAFF. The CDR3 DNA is TGTGCCAGCACTGTAGGGGGTCGCACTGAAGCTTTCTTT.

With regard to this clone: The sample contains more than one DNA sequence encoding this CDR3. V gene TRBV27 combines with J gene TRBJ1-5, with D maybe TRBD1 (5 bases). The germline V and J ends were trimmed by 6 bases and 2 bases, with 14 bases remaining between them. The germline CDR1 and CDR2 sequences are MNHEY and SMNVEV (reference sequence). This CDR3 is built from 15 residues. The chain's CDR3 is CASSPGTGGNQPQHF. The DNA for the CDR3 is TGTGCCAGCAGCCCAGGTACAGGCGGCAATCAGCCCCAGCATTTT.

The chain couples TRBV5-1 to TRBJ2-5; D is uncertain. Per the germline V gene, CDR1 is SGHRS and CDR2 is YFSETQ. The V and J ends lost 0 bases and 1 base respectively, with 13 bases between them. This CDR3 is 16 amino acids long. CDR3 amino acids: CASSLAGTKSQETQYF. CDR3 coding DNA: TGCGCCAGCAGCTTGGCAGGTACCAAAAGCCAAGAGACCCAGTACTTC.

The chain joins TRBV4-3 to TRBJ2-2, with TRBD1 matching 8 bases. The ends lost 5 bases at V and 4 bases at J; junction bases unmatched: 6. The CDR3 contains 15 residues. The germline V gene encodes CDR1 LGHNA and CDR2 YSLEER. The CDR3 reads CASSYRDRGTGELFF. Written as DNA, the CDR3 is TGCGCCAGCAGCTATCGAGACAGGGGCACCGGGGAGCTGTTTTTT.

CDR3 sequence (DNA): TGTGCCATCAGTTATGAGGGTGAGCAGTTCTTC. Protein product: CAISYEGEQFF. The V gene is TRBV10-3, the J gene TRBJ2-1; tentatively, D is TRBD2 (5 bases). Germline-derived CDR1 and CDR2 are ENHRY and SYGVKD. The CDR3 has 11 amino acids. Trimming left V 5 bases short and J 9 bases short, with 8 bases between.

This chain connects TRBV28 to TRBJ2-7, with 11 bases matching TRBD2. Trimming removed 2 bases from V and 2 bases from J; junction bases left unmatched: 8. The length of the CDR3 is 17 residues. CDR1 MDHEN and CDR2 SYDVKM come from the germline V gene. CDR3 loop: CASSLRTASGRTYEQYF. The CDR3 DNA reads TGTGCCAGCAGTTTACGGACCGCTAGCGGGAGGACCTACGAGCAGTACTTC.

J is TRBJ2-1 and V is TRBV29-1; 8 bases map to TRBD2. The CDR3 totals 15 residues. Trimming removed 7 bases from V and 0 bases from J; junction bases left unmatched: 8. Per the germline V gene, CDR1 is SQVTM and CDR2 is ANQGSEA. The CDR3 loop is CSASSGSYSYNEQFF. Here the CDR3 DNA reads TGCAGCGCCTCAAGCGGGAGTTACTCCTACAATGAGCAGTTCTTC.

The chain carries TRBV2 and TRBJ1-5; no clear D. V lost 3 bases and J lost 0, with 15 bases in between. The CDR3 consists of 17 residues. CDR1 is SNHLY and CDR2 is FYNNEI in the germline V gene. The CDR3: CASSDSKTANSNQPQHF. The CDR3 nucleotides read TGTGCCAGCAGTGATTCTAAGACGGCTAATAGCAATCAGCCCCAGCATTTT.